Below, 21 T cell receptor beta chains from the same sample are listed, as sequenced in a study of vaccination and CD4 T cells after COVID-19. The study sequenced cultured CD4+ T cell DNA using the Oncomine TCR Beta short-read assay. TCRdb passed the PCR reads through MiXCR, listing each CDR3 protein once. Among about 17,000 distinct CDR3 sequences listed, about 48% were seen once. The time point denotes: late sampling 161 to 241 days after vaccination in a few convalescent patients. The treatment: roughly ten-day PBMC culture with coronavirus spike peptide pools or control peptides (ViraFEST assay). For these TCRs, the target antigens are not known. The source was CD4+ T cells from blood, cultured in vitro, collected about 7 months after SARS-CoV-2 vaccination. These receptors all stem from a human donor who had recovered from COVID-19.

The CDR3 sequence is CSAREGGTLAAFF. The CDR3 nucleotides read TGCAGTGCTAGGGAGGGGGGGACCCTTGCAGCTTTCTTT. The chain couples TRBV20-1 to TRBJ1-1; D might be TRBD1 (6 bases). The CDR3 loop spans 13 amino acids. V was pared by 3 bases and J by 10 bases, with 18 bases between. Germline V CDR1 and CDR2: DFQATT, SNEGSKA (reference sequence).

V usage is TRBV7-3 and J usage is TRBJ2-5, with D uncertain. Germline values: CDR1 SGHTA, CDR2 FQGTGA. This CDR3 has 13 amino acids. V lost 0 bases and J 5 bases, leaving 7 bases between the germline ends. In DNA form, the CDR3 reads TGTGCCAGCAGCTTAACGTTGGGGGAGACCCAGTACTTC. Translating it yields CASSLTLGETQYF. The whole variable domain, filled in from reference TRBV7-3 and TRBJ2-5, reads GAGVSQTPSNKVTEKGKYVELRCDPISGHTALYWYRQSLGQGPEFLIYFQGTGAADDSGLPNDRFFAVRPEGSVSTLKIQRTERGDSAVYLCASSLTLGETQYFGPGTRLLVL.

The CDR3 nucleotides are TGCAGTGCTAAGAGACCCTCCGTAAAGATAGATACGCAGTATTTT. Translation gives CSAKRPSVKIDTQYF. The V call is TRBV20-1, the J call TRBJ2-3; D call uncertain. The V and J ends lost 4 bases and 5 bases respectively, with 19 bases between them. The CDR3 spans 15 residues. Germline-derived CDR1 and CDR2 are DFQATT and SNEGSKA (reference sequence).

This rearrangement joins TRBV5-4 to TRBJ2-5; D possibly matches TRBD1 or TRBD2 (6 bases each). V lost 0 bases and J lost 1, with 16 bases in between. The CDR3 extends over 17 amino acids. The germline gives CDR1 SGHNT, CDR2 YYREEE (reference sequence). The CDR3 loop reads CASSLAGGGGAQETQYF. The CDR3 region has the DNA TGTGCCAGCAGCTTGGCGGGTGGGGGCGGGGCCCAAGAGACCCAGTACTTC.

The chain links TRBV20-1 to TRBJ2-5, with 14 bases lining up with TRBD2. Germline CDR1 DFQATT, CDR2 SNEGSKA (reference sequence). The CDR3 is made up of 18 amino acids. V shed 0 bases, J shed 5 bases, and the junction held 11 bases outside the gene matches. For the CDR3, the DNA is TGCAGTGCTAGAGATGAGGGACTAGCGGGGGTTCACGGGGAGACCCAGTACTTC. Translating it yields CSARDEGLAGVHGETQYF.

The V call is TRBV4-3, the J call TRBJ1-5; 7 bases match TRBD1. Germline assignment: CDR1 LGHNA and CDR2 YSLEER. Trimming took 1 base from V and 6 from J; bases not matched to a gene: 6. CDR3 length equals 15 residues. Here the CDR3 DNA reads TGCGCCAGCAGCCAAGGGACAGGTTATGGTCAGCCCCAGCATTTT. As protein: CASSQGTGYGQPQHF.

The gene calls are TRBV20-1 and TRBJ1-6; 10 nucleotides line up with TRBD1. V lost 1 base and J lost 2; bases outside the gene matches: 8. The length of the CDR3 is 18 residues. CDR1 DFQATT and CDR2 SNEGSKA come from the germline V gene (reference sequence). In DNA, the CDR3 is TGCAGTGCTAGAGTAGGGACAGGGGCGAGGACCTATAATTCACCCCTCCACTTT. Its protein is CSARVGTGARTYNSPLHF.

This chain uses TRBV6-1 with TRBJ1-6, with a tentative D call TRBD1 (5 bases). Trimming left V 1 base short and J 8 bases short, with 12 bases between. Germline V gives CDR1 MNHNS, CDR2 SASEGT. The CDR3 covers 15 residues. This chain's CDR3 is CASSEVPGQDSPLHF. DNA of the CDR3: TGTGCCAGCAGTGAAGTCCCGGGGCAGGATTCACCCCTCCACTTT.

The chain has TRBV7-2 and TRBJ2-3, with a weak D call TRBD2 (5 bases). This CDR3 comprises 14 residues. V lost 5 bases, J lost 4 bases, and 13 bases lay in between. Germline V gene lookup returns CDR1 SGHTA and CDR2 FQGNSA. The CDR3 spells CASSREQYADTQYF. In DNA, the CDR3 is TGTGCCAGCAGCCGGGAACAGTACGCAGATACGCAGTATTTT.

CDR3 sequence reads: CASSYSAQGVYEQYF. CDR3 nucleotides: TGTGCCAGCAGTTACTCGGCACAGGGTGTCTACGAGCAGTACTTC. This chain links TRBV6-5 with TRBJ2-7; possible D gene TRBD1, 6 bases. The CDR3 is 15 amino acids. Trimming took off 0 bases at V and 3 bases at J, with 12 bases between the two ends. The germline V gene has CDR1 MNHEY and CDR2 SVGAGI.

V gene TRBV2 combines with J gene TRBJ2-1, with 9 bases that match TRBD2. Germline values: CDR1 SNHLY, CDR2 FYNNEI. The CDR3 is 15 amino acids. V shed 4 bases, J shed 6 bases, and the junction held 7 bases outside the gene matches. CDR3: CASSASGEPFNEQFF. The CDR3 nucleotides read TGTGCCAGCAGTGCTAGCGGGGAACCATTCAATGAGCAGTTCTTC.

The chain employs TRBV20-1 and TRBJ2-7; 12 nucleotides agree with TRBD2. J lost 5 bases, V lost 5 bases, and 1 base had no gene match. The CDR3 spans 12 residues. Germline values: CDR1 DFQATT, CDR2 SNEGSKA (reference sequence). The CDR3 loop is CSARLAGDEQYF. DNA for the CDR3: TGCAGTGCTCGACTAGCGGGAGACGAGCAGTACTTC.

The rearrangement joins TRBV20-1 to TRBJ2-2; TRBD2 aligns across 12 bases. The CDR3 is 16 amino acids. The V segment lost 2 bases and the J segment 3 bases; nucleotides outside the gene matches: 4. From germline, CDR1 is DFQATT and CDR2 SNEGSKA (reference sequence). This CDR3 is CSARPWTSGDTGELFF. In DNA form, the CDR3 reads TGCAGTGCTAGACCTTGGACTAGCGGGGACACCGGGGAGCTGTTTTTT.

The chain links TRBV7-3 to TRBJ1-1; D not resolved. CDR3 length: 13 amino acids. Germline-derived CDR1 and CDR2 are SGHTA and FQGTGA. The V gene lost 1 base and the J gene lost 4 bases, with 7 bases spanning the gap. Here the CDR3 reads CASSLNGITEAFF. The CDR3 region has the DNA TGTGCCAGCAGCTTAAACGGCATCACTGAAGCTTTCTTT. The entire variable domain, with the rest obtained from reference TRBV7-3 and TRBJ1-1, is as follows: GAGVSQTPSNKVTEKGKYVELRCDPISGHTALYWYRQSLGQGPEFLIYFQGTGAADDSGLPNDRFFAVRPEGSVSTLKIQRTERGDSAVYLCASSLNGITEAFFGQGTRLTVV.

This chain joins TRBV7-8 and TRBJ2-7; 9 positions agree with TRBD2. This CDR3 comprises 14 residues. Unmatched junction bases numbered 3, after V lost 5 bases and J lost 1 base. Germline CDR1 SGHVS, CDR2 FQNEAQ. The CDR3 DNA is TGTGCCAGCAGCCCGCGGGAGGGTTCCTACGAGCAGTACTTC. Translated, it gives CASSPREGSYEQYF.

This clonotype was picked up one time. This chain joins TRBV6-2 or TRBV6-3 and TRBJ2-7; D gene unclear. This CDR3 has 14 residues. Trimming took off 2 bases at V and 1 base at J, with 9 bases between the two ends. The V gene's germline CDR1 is MNHEY and CDR2 SVGEGT. The CDR3 DNA reads as TGTGCCAGCAGTTACACGACTTTTTCCTACGAGCAGTACTTC. Translation gives CASSYTTFSYEQYF.

The chain combines TRBV2 with TRBJ2-7; D unclear. This CDR3 is built from 11 residues. Trimming removed 3 bases at V and 5 bases at J, with 5 bases between. The germline V gene has CDR1 SNHLY and CDR2 FYNNEI. CDR3 DNA: TGTGCCAGCAGTGAGTGGGACGAGCAGTACTTC. Translation gives CASSEWDEQYF.

The CDR3 sequence: CASSLVQGQETQYF. The DNA for the CDR3 is TGTGCCAGCAGCTTAGTACAGGGTCAAGAGACCCAGTACTTC. V usage is TRBV11-1 and J usage is TRBJ2-5, with D possibly being TRBD1 (6 bases). Looked up from germline, CDR1 is SGHAT and CDR2 is FQDESV (reference sequence). The length of the CDR3 is 14 residues. The germline V and J ends were trimmed by 1 base and 2 bases, with 8 bases remaining between them.

J is TRBJ1-1 and V is TRBV6-1; D gene uncertain. V was cut by 5 bases and J by 0 bases, with 13 bases left in between. From germline, CDR1 is MNHNS and CDR2 SASEGT. This CDR3 contains 15 residues. The CDR3 bases are TGTGCCAGCAGTCCGGGTGGAGGCCTGAACACTGAAGCTTTCTTT. Residues: CASSPGGGLNTEAFF.

This clonotype is labeled medium-sized. The chain is built from TRBV7-2 and TRBJ1-6; D unresolved. Trimming took 3 bases from V and 9 from J, leaving 12 bases between them. The CDR3 has 14 amino acids. The germline CDR1 and CDR2 sequences are SGHTA and FQGNSA. CDR3 bases: TGTGCCAGCAGCTTCGGCTCGACGGGTTCACCCCTCCACTTT. Its protein product is CASSFGSTGSPLHF.

The table lists this clonotype with a few counts. The chain links TRBV7-3 to TRBJ1-6, with 8 bases identical to TRBD1. Per the germline V gene, CDR1 is SGHTA and CDR2 is FQGTGA. Trimming at V came to 5 bases and at J to 7 bases, leaving 4 bases not matched to a gene. This CDR3 region has 14 residues. The CDR3 sequence: CASSQTGVNSPLHF. CDR3 DNA sequence: TGTGCCAGCAGCCAGACAGGGGTCAATTCACCCCTCCACTTT.